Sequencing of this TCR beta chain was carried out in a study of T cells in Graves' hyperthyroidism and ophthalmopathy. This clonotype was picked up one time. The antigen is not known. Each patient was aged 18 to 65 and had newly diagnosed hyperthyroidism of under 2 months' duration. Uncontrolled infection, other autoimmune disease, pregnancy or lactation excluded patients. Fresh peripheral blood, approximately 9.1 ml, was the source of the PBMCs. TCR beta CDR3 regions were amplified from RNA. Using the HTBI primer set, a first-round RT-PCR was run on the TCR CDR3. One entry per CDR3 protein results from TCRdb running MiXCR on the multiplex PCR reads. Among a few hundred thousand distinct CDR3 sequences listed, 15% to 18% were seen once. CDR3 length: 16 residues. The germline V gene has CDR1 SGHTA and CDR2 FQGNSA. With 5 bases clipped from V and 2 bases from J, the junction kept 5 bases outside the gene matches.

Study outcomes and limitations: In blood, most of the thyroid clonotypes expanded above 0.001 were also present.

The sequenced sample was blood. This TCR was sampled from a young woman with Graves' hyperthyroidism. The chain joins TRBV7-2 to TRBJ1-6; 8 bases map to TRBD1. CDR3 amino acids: CASSLATGAYNSPLHF. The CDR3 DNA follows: TGTGCCAGCAGCCTGGCGACAGGGGCCTATAATTCACCCCTCCACTTT.